The present T cell receptor (beta chain) was sequenced within a study of Graves' ophthalmopathy and Graves' hyperthyroidism. RNA transcripts were the template, and TCR beta CDR3 regions were amplified from them. The workflow started with a first-round RT-PCR run with HTBI primers and then moved on to a second-round multiplex PCR. MiXCR was run by TCRdb on the multiplex PCR reads, yielding one entry per CDR3 protein. The data show about 480,000 distinct CDR3 sequences, 14% seen once. This clonotype was found many times. CDR1 is MDHEN and CDR2 is SYDVKM in the germline V gene. Trimming took off 6 bases at V and 5 bases at J, with 16 bases between the two ends. This CDR3 has 14 residues.

The chain employs TRBV28 and TRBJ2-5, with D hard to call. The sequenced sample was blood. The sequence derives from a woman in her 30s with Graves' ophthalmopathy. The CDR3 coding sequence is TGTGCCAGCAGCGTCCGGAGTTTCGAGGAGACCCAGTACTTC. Translated, it gives CASSVRSFEETQYF.